This TCR beta chain was obtained from a study of glioma-infiltrating T cells. Notes on the study in general: Tissue-blood divergence was below expectation in non-neoplastic patients, above in gliomas. Very few CDR3 sequences were shared between tissue and blood.

Amplification of TCR alpha and beta CDR3 regions from RNA used iRepertoire nested multiplex PCR. For one-step reverse transcription and amplification, 100-400 ng of tissue mRNA or PBMC total RNA was used. TCRdb reprocessed the multiplex PCR reads with MiXCR, giving one entry per CDR3 protein. The table has roughly 120,000 distinct CDR3 sequences, less than 30% seen once. This clonotype was seen just once. Its antigen is undetermined. Sequencing was performed on glioma tissue, nonneoplastic brain tissue, or PBMCs (not recorded which). The clonotype was recovered from a human donor with low-grade glioma or glioblastoma, undergoing nonglioma brain surgery, or in good health (not recorded which).

DNA of the CDR3: TGTGCCAGCAGCTTAGGAACCGGGACTAGCGGGGGGGCCCATGCGTACGAGCAGTACTTC. Its translation is CASSLGTGTSGGAHAYEQYF. The chain recombines TRBV7-6 with TRBJ2-7; 16 nucleotides match TRBD2. The V gene's germline CDR1 is SGHVS and CDR2 FNYEAQ. The CDR3 runs to 20 residues. Trimming removed 1 base from V and 4 bases from J; junction bases left unmatched: 13.